This T cell receptor beta chain was recorded in a study of T-cell reconstitution after alpha-beta-depleted transplantation in children. Study outcomes and limitations: Hyperexpanded clones declined; after one year, newly produced T cells mostly supplied diversity.

This clonotype came up many times. What it recognizes is unknown. V dropped 2 bases and J dropped 2; count of bases not matched to a gene: 14. Germline values: CDR1 LNHDA, CDR2 SQIVND (reference sequence). The CDR3 is 18 amino acids. Unique molecular identifiers were used to barcode this TCRbeta library. TCRdb recomputed calls from the PCR reads with MiXCR, one row per CDR3 protein. Of 8,600 or so distinct CDR3 sequences in the sample, approximately 15% were seen once. V usage is TRBV19 and J usage is TRBJ2-5; 7 nucleotides align to TRBD2. This TCR derives from a girl under three years old who had a stem cell transplant for combined immunodeficiency, so the T cells may come from the graft donor. This specimen consisted of PBMCs, mostly from graft donor cells, obtained 60 days after TCRalphabeta/CD19-depleted stem cell transplant. The CDR3 nucleotides are TGTGCCAGTAGTATATCGCGGGGGTTAGCGGTGACGCAAGAGACCCAGTACTTC. Protein: CASSISRGLAVTQETQYF.